The following is a T cell receptor beta chain sequence with its context. This clonotype was counted only a few times. Its target antigen remains unknown. No base quality values were provided; no much bigger clone lies one nucleotide off. Reads for this sample came from an Illumina NovaSeq 6000. Using 5'RACE with constant-segment primers, TCRalpha and TCRbeta cDNA libraries were constructed, with sample barcodes and unique molecular identifiers added in the process. Trizol reagent was used to extract RNA from every sample. Library amplification was performed in two PCR steps, and a second sample barcode and Illumina TruSeq adapters were introduced in the second step. Sequencing of libraries was performed on an Illumina NovaSeq with 2 x 150 bp paired-end reads. The paper's data handling went like this. The reads were demultiplexed and collapsed into UMI-guided consensus sequences using migec v1.2.7. With mixcr v2.1.11, UMI consensuses were aligned to TRA and TRB V and J templates and assembled into clonotypes. A clonotype was counted as expanded or contracted only when both edgeR and NoisET called the clonotype significant, with the noise models trained on biological replicates. For edgeR calls, the cutoffs were a false discovery rate-adjusted p below 0.01 and a log2 fold-change threshold of 1. As an exploratory analysis of dynamics, max-normalized trajectories of the 1000 most abundant clonotypes were examined with PCA combined with hierarchical clustering. Each responding clone was given a CD4 or CD8 phenotype based on the CD4+ and CD8+ repertoires, which had been sequenced separately. TCRdb cleaned the public reads at Q25 with fastp, built clones with MiXCR and kept in-frame beta chains. Each entry is one CDR3 protein sequence, shown with its most common DNA and genes. TCRdb's processing, not the authors', yielded these V and J calls. For this sample the table gives approximately 190,000 distinct CDR3 sequences, of which around 20% were detected only once. Of the sample, around 2.4% falls within the top ten clones.

The sample belongs to a study of T-cell memory formation after mild COVID-19 (dated by TCRdb to the early 2020s). For the wider study: Most TCR sequence clusters were specific to one of the two donors. In a couple of donors, T-cell clones that expanded and contracted after mild COVID-19 were tracked by sequencing TCRalpha and TCRbeta repertoires over time. Two young, previously healthy adult volunteers, one female and one male, were included in the cohort. Study-level results and caveats: Contracting CD4+ clones were located mainly in the CM and EM memory subsets, whereas CD8+ clones were found to be enriched in EMRA. SARS-CoV-2 specificity was not confirmed for the second-wave clones peaking on day 37. Clones that contracted from day 15 to 85 showed balanced CD4/CD8 phenotypes, whereas a second wave of clones that expanded from day 15 to 37 leaned towards CD4+. Some responding clones were detected in pre-infection memory, which suggested that pre-existing cross-reactive memory T cells had joined the SARS-CoV-2 response. Only two mild cases were covered by the study, and larger cohorts that include severe cases with pre-infection samples were considered necessary.

Measured from the cysteine to the phenylalanine, the CDR3 is 13 residues long. Of the read, only the CDR3 DNA is kept; its 39 bases are in frame from base 1. Reading the germline V gene gives CDR1 SQVTM and CDR2 ANQGSEA. V loses 4 bases of germline sequence and J loses 4 bases, and the interval between the two ends is 13 bases. PBMCs were isolated by Ficoll-Paque density gradient centrifugation. Sequencing input: PBMCs or a T cell subset sorted from them (not recorded which). Rearrangement joined TRBV29-1 to TRBJ1-1, with the D gene not clear enough to name. This TCR was recovered from an adult woman who had mild COVID-19 (a few samples of this study predate the infection). The sample titles of this study are shuffled in the database, so cell type and time point are left out; the donor was told from shared clones. The CDR3 amino acid sequence is: CSVGATAGTEAFF. The DNA is TGCAGCGTTGGAGCCACGGCGGGCACTGAAGCTTTCTTT.